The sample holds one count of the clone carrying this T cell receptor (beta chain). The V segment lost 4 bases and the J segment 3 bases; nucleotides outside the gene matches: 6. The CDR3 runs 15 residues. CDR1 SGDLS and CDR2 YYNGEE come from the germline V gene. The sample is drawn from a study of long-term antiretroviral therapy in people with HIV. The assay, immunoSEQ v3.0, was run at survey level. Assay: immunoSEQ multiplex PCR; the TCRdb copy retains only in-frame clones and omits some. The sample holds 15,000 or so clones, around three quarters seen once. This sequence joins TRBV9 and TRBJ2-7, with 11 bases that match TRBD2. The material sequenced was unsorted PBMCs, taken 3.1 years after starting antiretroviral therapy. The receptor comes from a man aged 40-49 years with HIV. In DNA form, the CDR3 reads TGTGCCAGCAGCCCGACTAGCGGGGCCATCTACGAGCAGTACTTC. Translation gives CASSPTSGAIYEQYF.